The 29 T cell receptor beta chains below come from one sample, sequenced in a study of blood T cells in healthy people across ages. PCR was performed a second time for about 7 to 12 cycles using a sample-barcoded 5' primer and a J-beta primer mix. TCRdb re-derived calls from the 5' RACE reads in MiXCR, one entry per CDR3 protein. In the table there are 1.8 million or so distinct CDR3 sequences, approximately 39% of which are singletons. What was sequenced was blood. Receptors were obtained from a human donor in good health.

This chain links TRBV12-3 or TRBV12-4 with TRBJ1-1; D remains ambiguous. The CDR3 covers 16 residues. V lost 5 bases and J lost 0, with 16 bases in between. CDR3 in amino acids: CASSPFIGVMNTEAFF. The DNA for the CDR3 is TGTGCCAGCAGTCCCTTCATCGGGGTCATGAACACTGAAGCTTTCTTT.

The chain links TRBV6-5 to TRBJ2-7; tentatively, D is TRBD1 or TRBD2 (5 bases each). Germline V gene data show CDR1 as MNHEY and CDR2 as SVGAGI. The length of the CDR3 is 13 residues. V was pared by 8 bases and J by 5 bases, with 16 bases between. The CDR3 DNA reads as TGTGCCAGCCTGAGGGGCGTAGGGCACGAGCAGTACTTC. Amino acids: CASLRGVGHEQYF.

The table lists this clonotype with a few counts. The J gene is TRBJ2-4, the V gene TRBV9; TRBD1 is a possible D gene (6 bases). The J call may be mistaken, given a closer DNA end match to TRBJ2-7. The V gene's germline CDR1 is SGDLS and CDR2 YYNGEE. This CDR3 contains 14 residues. The CDR3 loop is CASSAGTTSYEQYF. The CDR3 DNA follows: TGTGCCAGCTCTGCCGGGACAACATCCTACGAGCAGTACTTC.

This clonotype was counted a single time. The chain links TRBV5-4 to TRBJ1-2; D is undetermined. The V end was cut by 9 bases, the J end by 6 bases, with 15 bases between. The V gene's germline CDR1 is SGHNT and CDR2 YYREEE (reference sequence). The CDR3 runs to 12 residues. The CDR3 DNA sequence: TGTGCCATCCTGGGAGGGAGCCATGGCTACACCTTC. Amino acid sequence: CAILGGSHGYTF.

This clonotype was detected only a few times. This chain's CDR3 is CASSFGEIPQETQYF. In DNA form, the CDR3 reads TGTGCCAGCAGTTTCGGGGAAATCCCCCAAGAGACCCAGTACTTC. The chain carries TRBV12-3 or TRBV12-4 and TRBJ2-5; TRBD2 is a possible D gene (5 bases). V gave up 3 bases and J gave up 1 base, with 12 bases separating them. The CDR3 is made up of 15 amino acids.

The V gene is TRBV20-1, the J gene TRBJ2-7; maybe TRBD1 (6 bases). Deletions cut 5 bases from V and 2 bases from J, with 10 bases between. This CDR3 is built from 12 residues. Per the germline V gene, CDR1 is DFQATT and CDR2 is SNEGSKA (reference sequence). Here the CDR3 reads CSAWDTAYEQYF. DNA for the CDR3: TGCAGTGCTTGGGACACCGCCTACGAGCAGTACTTC.

This chain uses TRBV27 with TRBJ1-5; perhaps TRBD1 as D (5 bases). Germline CDR1 MNHEY, CDR2 SMNVEV (reference sequence). With 4 bases removed from V and 6 bases from J, the gap between germline ends came to 13 bases. The CDR3 contains 14 residues. The CDR3 here is CASSWGETSQPQHF. CDR3 bases: TGTGCCAGCAGTTGGGGGGAGACCTCTCAGCCCCAGCATTTT.

Remarks on this clonotype: Its ends do not fully match the called genes, so a read error is possible. The rearrangement uses TRBV7-8 and TRBJ2-2; 7 bases map to TRBD2. From germline, CDR1 is SGHVS and CDR2 FQNEAQ. The CDR3 contains 16 residues. The CDR3 coding sequence is TGTGCCAGCGGCTTAACTCGGACTAGACGCACCGGGGAGCTGTTTTTT. Protein sequence: CASGLTRTRRTGELFF.

This clonotype has just a few counts. The chain carries TRBV3-1 and TRBJ2-5; D may match TRBD1 or TRBD2 (5 bases each). Trimming left V 1 base short and J 2 bases short, with 20 bases between. The CDR3 totals 18 residues. The germline V gene encodes CDR1 LGHDT and CDR2 YNNKEL (reference sequence). The CDR3 here is CASSQVDPGLWGQETQYF. The DNA of the CDR3 is TGTGCCAGCAGCCAAGTCGACCCGGGGTTGTGGGGGCAAGAGACCCAGTACTTC.

This clonotype has only a few counts. The rearrangement uses TRBV7-9 and TRBJ2-7; TRBD2 aligns across 8 bases. From germline, CDR1 is SEHNR and CDR2 FQNEAQ (reference sequence). The trim removed 3 bases at V and 3 bases at J, leaving 10 bases unmatched. The CDR3 is 16 residues long. CDR3 sequence reads: CASSFDTGGGFYEQYF. The DNA of the CDR3 is TGTGCCAGCAGCTTTGACACGGGGGGGGGCTTCTACGAGCAGTACTTC.

The rearrangement uses TRBV7-9 and TRBJ1-2; the D gene is possibly TRBD1 (6 bases). Germline-derived CDR1 and CDR2 are SEHNR and FQNEAQ (reference sequence). V dropped 8 bases and J dropped 7 bases, with 17 bases sitting between them. The CDR3 covers 13 residues. Here the CDR3 reads CASARHRDGGYTF. CDR3 nucleotides: TGTGCCAGCGCCCGTCACAGGGACGGTGGCTACACCTTC.

The V and J genes are TRBV5-1 and TRBJ2-1; TRBD2 agrees at 10 bases. This CDR3 contains 17 residues. CDR1 is SGHRS and CDR2 is YFSETQ in the germline V gene. The V gene end was trimmed by 2 bases and the J gene end by 6 bases; junction bases not matched to a gene: 11. In DNA form, the CDR3 reads TGCGCCAGCAGCTTTAGAATAGCGGGGGGCGCGCTCAATGAGCAGTTCTTC. Translation: CASSFRIAGGALNEQFF.

The chain is built from TRBV20-1 and TRBJ2-5, with D tentatively TRBD1 (6 bases). Germline CDR1 DFQATT, CDR2 SNEGSKA (reference sequence). The CDR3 consists of 16 residues. Trimming took off 0 bases at V and 11 bases at J, with 25 bases between the two ends. CDR3 residues: CSAREGRDTVPRAQYF. CDR3 bases: TGCAGTGCTAGAGAGGGCCGGGACACCGTCCCCCGGGCGCAGTACTTC.

This clonotype was observed a few times. The chain joins TRBV4-3 to TRBJ1-2, with unresolved D. Looked up from germline, CDR1 is LGHNA and CDR2 is YSLEER. Deletions cut 1 base from V and 4 bases from J, with 16 bases between. The CDR3 is 16 amino acids. This CDR3 is CASSQALTVKGYGYTF. CDR3 DNA sequence: TGCGCCAGCAGCCAAGCTTTAACAGTCAAGGGCTATGGCTACACCTTC.

This clonotype has at least ten counts. The gene calls are TRBV7-9 and TRBJ1-2, with TRBD1 as a possible D gene (5 bases). CDR1 is SEHNR and CDR2 is FQNEAQ in the germline V gene (reference sequence). Trimming cost V 3 bases and J 8 bases, with 22 bases left between them. The CDR3 runs to 16 residues. CDR3 region: CASSFLGGGSTLGYTF. In DNA, the CDR3 is TGTGCCAGCAGCTTCCTTGGGGGGGGGAGTACCCTCGGCTACACCTTC.

The chain employs TRBV28 and TRBJ2-1; maybe TRBD1 (5 bases). The germline V gene has CDR1 MDHEN and CDR2 SYDVKM. V lost 9 bases and J lost 11, with 14 bases in between. The CDR3 has 11 residues. The CDR3, as DNA: TGTGCCAGTCAACTCAGGGCCCAGCAGTTCTTC. Encoded protein: CASQLRAQQFF. The full variable domain, in which reference TRBV28 and TRBJ2-1 provide the parts outside the CDR3, is DVKVTQSSRYLVKRTGEKVFLECVQDMDHENMFWYRQDPGLGLRLIYFSYDVKMKEKGDIPEGYSVSREKKERFSLILESASTNQTSMYLCASQLRAQQFFGPGTRLTVL.

This clonotype was detected once. V and J are TRBV11-2 and TRBJ2-3; 11 bases map to TRBD2. Germline CDR1 is SGHAT and CDR2 is FQNNGV. The CDR3 is 19 residues long. J lost 0 bases, V lost 2 bases, and 10 bases had no gene match. Here the CDR3 DNA reads TGTGCCAGCAGCTTATTAGCGGGGGGGAGGGGCCCCAGCACAGATACGCAGTATTTT. It yields the protein CASSLLAGGRGPSTDTQYF.

This clonotype was detected a few times. V gene TRBV12-3 or TRBV12-4 combines with J gene TRBJ2-3; TRBD2 agrees at 10 bases. The CDR3 is made up of 17 amino acids. V shed 0 bases and J 0 bases; nucleotides not matched to a gene: 3. CDR3 bases: TGTGCCAGCAGTTTAGCGGGACTAGCGACTAGCACAGATACGCAGTATTTT. Its protein is CASSLAGLATSTDTQYF.

The chain uses TRBV11-2 and TRBJ1-4; D not resolved. CDR3 length: 14 residues. V was clipped by 7 bases and J by 2 bases, with 11 bases between them. The germline V gene has CDR1 SGHAT and CDR2 FQNNGV. CDR3 in amino acids: CASTQSPTNEKLFF. CDR3 nucleotide sequence: TGTGCCAGCACCCAATCTCCGACTAATGAAAAACTGTTTTTT.

This chain links TRBV10-3 with TRBJ2-3; 10 bases line up with TRBD1. Trimming cost V 8 bases and J 5 bases; bases outside gene matches: 10. Germline-derived CDR1 and CDR2 are ENHRY and SYGVKD. CDR3 length: 15 amino acids. The CDR3: CAIGTDRGQIDTQYF. The CDR3 coding sequence is TGTGCCATCGGTACAGACAGGGGGCAGATAGATACGCAGTATTTT.

This clonotype was detected a few times. The junction differs from germline at one of its ends, possibly a read error. This chain links TRBV6-5 with TRBJ1-2; tentative D call: TRBD1 (5 bases). From germline, CDR1 is MNHEY and CDR2 SVGAGI. The CDR3 length is 14 residues. The CDR3 loop is CASSYSRQGNGYTF. The DNA for the CDR3 is TGTGCCAGCAGCTACTCGAGGCAGGGTAATGGCTACACCTTC.

This clonotype was counted only a few times. This chain joins TRBV4-2 and TRBJ2-3; 12 bases fit TRBD2. Germline CDR1 reads LGHNA; CDR2 reads YNFKEQ. This CDR3 contains 16 residues. J was trimmed by 2 bases and V by 2 bases; bases with no gene match: 2. The CDR3 DNA reads TGTGCCAGCAGCCAATGGACTAGCGGGGACACAGATACGCAGTATTTT. It encodes CASSQWTSGDTDTQYF.

V and J are TRBV29-1 and TRBJ2-1; 11 bases map to TRBD1. The germline V gene encodes CDR1 SQVTM and CDR2 ANQGSEA. CDR3 length: 12 amino acids. V shed 5 bases and J 9 bases; nucleotides not matched to a gene: 3. CDR3 loop: CSVWTGGGEQFF. The CDR3 coding sequence is TGCAGCGTTTGGACAGGGGGCGGTGAGCAGTTCTTC.

The chain employs TRBV6-2 or TRBV6-3 and TRBJ2-1; 7 nucleotides line up with TRBD2. The CDR3 is 18 residues long. Trimming took 2 bases from V and 3 from J; bases not matched to a gene: 13. The germline V gene encodes CDR1 MNHEY and CDR2 SVGEGT. CDR3 region: CASSYPSHRGVDYNEQFF. The CDR3, as DNA: TGTGCCAGCAGTTACCCCTCCCACCGGGGGGTAGACTACAATGAGCAGTTCTTC.

The chain employs TRBV5-1 and TRBJ1-6, with a possible D match to TRBD1 (5 bases). Germline-derived CDR1 and CDR2 are SGHRS and YFSETQ. V was pared by 0 bases and J by 7 bases, with 14 bases between. This CDR3 contains 16 residues. CDR3 region: CASSLDPTGENSPLHF. CDR3 nucleotides: TGCGCCAGCAGCTTGGATCCGACGGGGGAAAATTCACCCCTCCACTTT.

This clonotype has just a few counts. This chain links TRBV29-1 with TRBJ2-3, with 8 bases lining up with TRBD1. The germline gives CDR1 SQVTM, CDR2 ANQGSEA. Losses at the gene ends were 6 bases for V and 6 bases for J; bases not matched to a gene: 11. CDR3 length equals 14 residues. CDR3 DNA sequence: TGCAGCGTGCCAACAGGGGGGTTCGACGATACGCAGTATTTT. It yields the protein CSVPTGGFDDTQYF.

This clonotype was seen more than once but under ten times. J is TRBJ2-7 and V is TRBV20-1; maybe TRBD1 (6 bases). The CDR3 is 13 amino acids. Germline values: CDR1 DFQATT, CDR2 SNEGSKA (reference sequence). V was trimmed by 4 bases and J by 1 base, leaving 11 bases between them. CDR3 nucleotide sequence: TGCAGTGCTATCGGACAGACGTCCTACGAGCAGTACTTC. Its protein product is CSAIGQTSYEQYF.

The V gene is TRBV12-3 or TRBV12-4, the J gene TRBJ2-4, with D uncertain. Between the trimmed V and J ends, which lost 3 bases and 12 bases, there was a span of 9 bases. This CDR3 spans 11 amino acids. The CDR3 region has the DNA TGTGCCAGCAGTTTTGGTCGGAATCAGTACTTC. This encodes CASSFGRNQYF.

The gene calls are TRBV5-4 and TRBJ2-7; D is perhaps TRBD2 (6 bases). Judging by the DNA end, TRBJ2-5 fits better; the J call may be wrong. Germline loops: CDR1 SGHNT, CDR2 YYREEE (reference sequence). The CDR3 is 13 residues long. CDR3 loop: CASSDGSRETQYF. CDR3 bases: TGTGCCAGCAGCGACGGGAGCAGAGAGACCCAGTACTTC.